This T cell receptor (beta chain) stems from a study of T cell changes during pregnancy in multiple sclerosis. V lost 5 bases to trimming and J lost 2 bases; unmatched junction nucleotides: 10. Germline assignment: CDR1 SGHRS and CDR2 YFSETQ. This CDR3 region has 15 residues. The protocol was immunoSEQ multiplex PCR, while the TCRdb copy is restricted to in-frame clones and leaves out a portion. The data hold more than 50,000 clones, with about 88% observed a single time. The chain carries TRBV5-1 and TRBJ2-7; 7 bases are a match to TRBD1. The sample was peripheral blood, taken in the first trimester of pregnancy. The clonotype was recovered from a female donor with multiple sclerosis, enrolled in a pregnancy study. As DNA, the CDR3 is TGCGCCAGCAGTTTACTCCAGGGGGACCCCTACGAGCAGTACTTC. Residues: CASSLLQGDPYEQYF.